A single sample gave rise to the 10 T cell receptor beta chains below, sequenced in a study of cytomegalovirus exposure and HLA in healthy donors. The assay was immunoSEQ multiplex PCR, and TCRdb's table has in-frame clones only and misses some. The sample contains 190,000 or so clones, approximately 83% of which appear only once. The source material was PBMCs. These receptors were obtained from a woman between 18 and 30 years old in good health and CMV-seropositive.

The chain joins TRBV5-1 to TRBJ1-1; 8 bases map to TRBD1. Germline V gene sequence: CDR1 SGHRS, CDR2 YFSETQ. CDR3 length equals 14 residues. V shed 4 bases, J shed 1 base, and the junction held 3 bases outside the gene matches. The CDR3 region is CASSQQGGNTEAFF. CDR3 DNA: TGCGCCAGCAGCCAACAGGGGGGGAACACTGAAGCTTTCTTT.

CDR3 DNA sequence: TGTGCCAGCAGCCTGCAAACAGGCGGGGCATTCGCTGAGCAGTTCTTC. It yields the protein CASSLQTGGAFAEQFF. This sequence joins TRBV7-6 and TRBJ2-1, with D maybe TRBD2 (6 bases). CDR1 and CDR2 (germline): SGHVS, FNYEAQ. Between the trimmed V and J ends, which lost 5 bases and 9 bases, there was a span of 23 bases. This CDR3 has 16 residues.

The J gene is TRBJ1-6, the V gene TRBV2; a weak D match, TRBD1 (5 bases). Germline V gene data show CDR1 as SNHLY and CDR2 as FYNNEI. V was shortened by 5 bases and J by 6 bases, with 14 bases between the two germline ends. The CDR3 sequence is 15 residues long. In DNA, the CDR3 is TGTGCCAGCAGTTTAGACGGGGGGGGTAATTCACCCCTCCACTTT. Translation gives CASSLDGGGNSPLHF.

A single count supports this clone. This chain connects TRBV6-5 to TRBJ2-1, with 7 bases identical to TRBD2. The ends lost 7 bases at V and 3 bases at J; junction bases unmatched: 6. This CDR3 has 14 amino acids. The V gene's germline CDR1 is MNHEY and CDR2 SVGAGI. As DNA, the CDR3 is TGTGCCAGCAACATCGGGGGGAACTACAATGAGCAGTTCTTC. This translates into CASNIGGNYNEQFF.

The DNA for the CDR3 is TGTGCCAGCAGACGGGACAGGGACACAGATACGCAGTATTTT. The encoded protein is CASRRDRDTDTQYF. The chain has TRBV6-5 and TRBJ2-3, with 9 bases identical to TRBD1. Germline loops: CDR1 MNHEY, CDR2 SVGAGI. The CDR3 length is 14 residues. J lost 2 bases, V lost 6 bases, and 3 bases had no gene match.

J is TRBJ1-1 and V is TRBV29-1; D gene uncertain. V dropped 4 bases and J dropped 4 bases, with 16 bases sitting between them. Germline values: CDR1 SQVTM, CDR2 ANQGSEA. The CDR3 is 14 residues long. This chain's CDR3 is CSVVYWESATEAFF. In DNA form, the CDR3 reads TGCAGCGTTGTTTATTGGGAGAGTGCCACTGAAGCTTTCTTT.

The sample holds a few counts of this clone. This sequence joins TRBV6-5 and TRBJ2-1; D is ambiguous. The CDR3 runs to 15 residues. Germline CDR1 MNHEY, CDR2 SVGAGI. Trimming removed 0 bases from V and 0 bases from J, with 6 bases in between. The CDR3 here is CASSYSSSSYNEQFF. In DNA, the CDR3 is TGTGCCAGCAGTTACTCGTCTAGCTCCTACAATGAGCAGTTCTTC.

The V gene is TRBV9, the J gene TRBJ2-7, with D tentatively TRBD1 (5 bases). Trimming took 0 bases from V and 2 from J, leaving 9 bases between them. CDR3 length: 14 residues. Germline V gene data show CDR1 as SGDLS and CDR2 as YYNGEE. CDR3 sequence reads: CASSVGDRTYEQYF. The CDR3 DNA reads TGTGCCAGCAGCGTAGGCGACAGAACCTACGAGCAGTACTTC.

The chain uses TRBV12-5 and TRBJ1-2, with unresolved D. CDR3 length: 13 amino acids. Germline loops: CDR1 LGHNT, CDR2 FRNRAP. The V gene lost 3 bases and the J gene lost 5 bases, with 10 bases spanning the gap. The CDR3 loop reads CASGFGAGYGYTF. The CDR3 DNA reads as TGTGCTAGTGGTTTCGGTGCGGGGTATGGCTACACCTTC.

The J gene is TRBJ2-1, the V gene TRBV28; 7 positions match TRBD1. Germline V lookup: CDR1 MDHEN, CDR2 SYDVKM. The CDR3 is 13 amino acids. The ends lost 5 bases at V and 7 bases at J; junction bases unmatched: 5. The CDR3 here is CASSPSTGNEQFF. CDR3 bases: TGTGCCAGCAGTCCGTCGACAGGGAATGAGCAGTTCTTC.